What follows describes a single T cell receptor beta chain. What it binds is not known. These data come from a study of T cells after yellow fever vaccination. Using its own MiXCR run on the 5' RACE reads, TCRdb lists one record per CDR3 protein. This sample has hundreds of thousands of distinct CDR3 sequences, with roughly 13% found just once. Findings and caveats of the study: Across the CD4 and CD8 compartments, a small share of clonotypes was present in both. FACS-sorted repertoires might harbor abundant contaminating clonotypes from the bulk population.

The sequences come from PBMCs, collected on the day of the yellow fever booster vaccination. The clonotype comes from a man aged 25-45 years who received the YFV17D yellow fever vaccine.

The CDR3 reads CASISAGGKNNEQFF. As DNA, the CDR3 is TGTGCCAGCATCTCGGCCGGGGGGAAAAACAATGAGCAGTTCTTC. The genes are TRBV7-8 and TRBJ2-1, with 7 bases aligning to TRBD2. V was pared by 7 bases and J by 5 bases, with 11 bases of the junction left unmatched. This CDR3 has 15 residues. CDR1 SGHVS and CDR2 FQNEAQ come from the germline V gene.